This passage covers 25 T cell receptor beta chains from one sample sequenced in a study of radiotherapy plus CTLA-4 blockade in lung cancer. Profiled with immunoSEQ multiplex PCR; TCRdb holds only in-frame clones, not every one. In the table there are more than 75,000 clones, around 83% of which are singletons. Here the sequenced sample was peripheral blood, taken from a patient treated with radiotherapy plus ipilimumab. All receptors come from a human donor with non-small cell lung cancer that progressed on radiotherapy plus ipilimumab.

The chain joins TRBV5-6 to TRBJ2-1; D gene unclear. Germline V gene lookup returns CDR1 SGHDT and CDR2 YYEEEE. This CDR3 comprises 16 residues. The V end was cut by 0 bases, the J end by 3 bases, with 13 bases between. The CDR3 DNA sequence: TGTGCCAGCAGCTTGGAATCCTTCCTGAACTACAATGAGCAGTTCTTC. Translating it yields CASSLESFLNYNEQFF.

Concerning this clone itself: Other DNA variants within this sample encode the same CDR3. This chain connects TRBV2 to TRBJ2-1, with 7 bases fitting TRBD2. The CDR3 length is 15 residues. Germline CDR1 SNHLY, CDR2 FYNNEI. V lost 4 bases to trimming and J lost 7 bases; unmatched junction nucleotides: 10. CDR3 in amino acids: CASSGREKGYNEQFF. CDR3 nucleotides: TGTGCCAGCAGTGGGCGGGAGAAGGGCTATAATGAGCAGTTCTTC.

This clone was observed once. The chain employs TRBV21-1 and TRBJ2-1; the table's D call TRBD2 went unverified against the DNA. TRBV21-1 is a pseudogene. The CDR3 runs 15 residues. The CDR3 sequence is CASSKFSGSSNEQFF. CDR3 nucleotide sequence: TGTGCCAGCAGCAAATTTAGCGGGAGTTCTAATGAGCAGTTCTTC.

The rearrangement links TRBV11-2 to TRBJ1-4, with D uncertain. The CDR3 covers 12 residues. V was trimmed by 5 bases and J by 7 bases, leaving 8 bases between them. Germline V gene lookup returns CDR1 SGHAT and CDR2 FQNNGV. The CDR3 coding sequence is TGTGCCAGCAGCGGCCCCAGTGAAAAACTGTTTTTT. It codes for CASSGPSEKLFF.

Only one count was recorded for this clone. The chain's CDR3 is CASSPDRGMGNEQFF. CDR3 bases: TGTGCCAGCAGCCCTGACAGGGGGATGGGGAATGAGCAGTTCTTC. The chain joins TRBV5-6 to TRBJ2-1; 9 bases map to TRBD1. Losses at the gene ends were 4 bases for V and 7 bases for J; bases not matched to a gene: 9. Germline V gene lookup returns CDR1 SGHDT and CDR2 YYEEEE. CDR3 length: 15 residues.

This chain joins TRBV2 and TRBJ2-5, with 8 bases lining up with TRBD2. J gave up 4 bases and V 6 bases, and 1 base lay outside the gene matches. Germline assignment: CDR1 SNHLY and CDR2 FYNNEI. The CDR3 runs 12 residues. The CDR3 nucleotides are TGTGCCAGCAGGACTAGCGCAGAGACCCAGTACTTC. It codes for CASRTSAETQYF.

The sample holds a few counts of this clone. The chain combines TRBV28 with TRBJ1-2; 7 positions match TRBD1. Trimming at V came to 6 bases and at J to 7 bases, leaving 11 bases not matched to a gene. The germline V gene has CDR1 MDHEN and CDR2 SYDVKM. The CDR3 length is 14 residues. This chain's CDR3 is CASRNTQGWIGYTF. Written as DNA, the CDR3 is TGTGCCAGCAGGAACACACAGGGGTGGATTGGCTACACCTTC.

V gene TRBV4-1 combines with J gene TRBJ2-7; D unclear. This CDR3 spans 13 amino acids. With 1 base removed from V and 7 bases from J, the gap between germline ends came to 11 bases. Germline CDR1 reads MGHRA; CDR2 reads YSYEKL. The CDR3 DNA is TGCGCCAGCAGCCAAGCTACTCAAAGAGAGCAGTACTTC. It translates to CASSQATQREQYF.

The rearrangement uses TRBV28 and TRBJ2-1, with TRBD2 as a possible D gene (5 bases). Looked up from germline, CDR1 is MDHEN and CDR2 is SYDVKM. V was clipped by 7 bases and J by 2 bases, with 15 bases between them. This CDR3 has 15 amino acids. In DNA, the CDR3 is TGTGCCAGCACTGAGGTGGGGAGTACCTACAATGAGCAGTTCTTC. Translation gives CASTEVGSTYNEQFF.

The chain has TRBV7-6 and TRBJ2-5; 12 positions agree with TRBD1. Per the germline V gene, CDR1 is SGHVS and CDR2 is FNYEAQ. The CDR3 consists of 14 residues. The V segment lost 5 bases and the J segment 4 bases; nucleotides outside the gene matches: 2. CDR3 coding DNA: TGTGCCAGCAGCCGGGACAGGGGGCTAGAGACCCAGTACTTC. Protein product: CASSRDRGLETQYF.

This chain links TRBV25-1 with TRBJ2-5; D unresolved. V was clipped by 3 bases and J by 5 bases, with 7 bases between them. CDR1 and CDR2 from the germline V gene are MGHDK and SYGVNS. The CDR3 is made up of 12 amino acids. CDR3 amino acids: CASSEFGETQYF. The CDR3 nucleotides read TGTGCCAGCAGTGAGTTCGGGGAGACCCAGTACTTC.

This chain connects TRBV5-6 to TRBJ1-3; possible D gene TRBD1, 5 bases. The CDR3 spans 14 residues. Trimming shortened V by 3 bases and J by 4 bases, and 11 bases separated the two germline ends. Germline V gene data show CDR1 as SGHDT and CDR2 as YYEEEE. CDR3 in amino acids: CASSWGGSGNTIYF. In nucleotides, the CDR3 is TGTGCCAGCAGCTGGGGGGGATCCGGAAACACCATATATTTT. The full variable domain, in which reference TRBV5-6 and TRBJ1-3 provide the parts outside the CDR3, is DAGVTQSPTHLIKTRGQQVTLRCSPKSGHDTVSWYQQALGQGPQFIFQYYEEEERQRGNFPDRFSGHQFPNYSSELNVNALLLGDSALYLCASSWGGSGNTIYFGEGSWLTVV.

The rearrangement links TRBV19 to TRBJ2-1, with 7 bases identical to TRBD2. The CDR3 length is 15 residues. The junction had 5 bases not matched to a gene; V was cut back by 3 bases and J by 3 bases. CDR1 and CDR2 (germline): LNHDA, SQIVND (reference sequence). CDR3 in DNA: TGTGCCAGTAGTATCGGCGGGAGAGACTACAATGAGCAGTTCTTC. Its translation is CASSIGGRDYNEQFF.

The chain uses TRBV2 and TRBJ2-1, with 13 bases that match TRBD2. The length of the CDR3 is 15 residues. Germline V CDR1 and CDR2: SNHLY, FYNNEI. V lost 6 bases, J lost 9 bases, and 8 bases stayed unmatched. The DNA for the CDR3 is TGTGCCAGCAGAGTAGGACTAGCGGGAGCACCTGAGCAGTTCTTC. Amino acid sequence: CASRVGLAGAPEQFF.

The chain has TRBV11-2 and TRBJ2-4; unclear D gene. Germline-derived CDR1 and CDR2 are SGHAT and FQNNGV. This CDR3 is 15 amino acids long. Trimming stripped 2 bases from V and 1 base from J, with 9 bases between. This chain's CDR3 is CASSLSGIAKNIQYF. The CDR3 bases are TGTGCCAGCAGCTTAAGTGGAATTGCCAAAAACATTCAGTACTTC. Combining the CDR3 with reference TRBV11-2 and TRBJ2-4 gives the whole variable domain EAGVAQSPRYKIIEKRQSVAFWCNPISGHATLYWYQQILGQGPKLLIQFQNNGVVDDSQLPKDRFSAERLKGVDSTLKIQPAKLEDSAVYLCASSLSGIAKNIQYFGAGTRLSVL.

Only a few counts were recorded for this clone. The chain carries TRBV2 and TRBJ1-1; D is ambiguous. Trimming took off 5 bases at V and 0 bases at J, with 10 bases between the two ends. Germline V gene data show CDR1 as SNHLY and CDR2 as FYNNEI. The CDR3 has 14 amino acids. As DNA, the CDR3 is TGTGCCAGCAGTCTTCGACGTTTGAACACTGAAGCTTTCTTT. Translated, it gives CASSLRRLNTEAFF.

The chain links TRBV4-2 to TRBJ1-2; a weak D match, TRBD1 (5 bases). The CDR3 spans 15 residues. Germline loops: CDR1 LGHNA, CDR2 YNFKEQ. Trimming cost V 3 bases and J 3 bases, with 14 bases left between them. CDR3 sequence reads: CASSHGAVTDYGYTF. In DNA, the CDR3 is TGTGCCAGCAGCCACGGGGCGGTAACAGACTATGGCTACACCTTC.

This chain uses TRBV5-1 with TRBJ1-3, with D possibly TRBD1 on 5 matching bases. CDR1 and CDR2 (germline): SGHRS, YFSETQ. There are 15 residues in the CDR3. V was trimmed by 4 bases and J by 5 bases, leaving 16 bases between them. The chain's CDR3 is CASSPGPGSRNTIYF. As DNA, the CDR3 is TGCGCCAGCAGCCCGGGACCGGGGTCCCGAAACACCATATATTTT.

The chain combines TRBV28 with TRBJ1-5, with 8 nucleotides matching TRBD1. J lost 2 bases, V lost 6 bases, and 9 bases had no gene match. The CDR3 runs 16 residues. Germline assignment: CDR1 MDHEN and CDR2 SYDVKM. CDR3 in DNA: TGTGCCAGCAGCCGATCTCAGGGGGCGGGCAATCAGCCCCAGCATTTT. This gives the protein CASSRSQGAGNQPQHF.

The chain uses TRBV10-1 and TRBJ2-5; 7 bases are shared with TRBD1. Germline V gene sequence: CDR1 WNHNN, CDR2 SYGVQD (reference sequence). This CDR3 spans 11 amino acids. The ends lost 6 bases at V and 9 bases at J; junction bases unmatched: 4. The CDR3 nucleotides read TGCGCCAGCAGCCCACAGGGGCCCCAGTACTTC. Translated: CASSPQGPQYF.

On this clone itself: Other DNA variants within this sample encode the same CDR3. The CDR3 reads CASSLGGRALYEQYF. CDR3 sequence (DNA): TGCGCCAGCAGCTTAGGCGGGAGGGCCTTATACGAGCAGTACTTC. V and J are TRBV5-1 and TRBJ2-7, with 9 positions matching TRBD2. Germline-derived CDR1 and CDR2 are SGHRS and YFSETQ. The CDR3 length is 15 residues. V gave up 2 bases and J gave up 4 bases; unmatched junction bases: 7. The variable domain in full, completed from reference TRBV5-1 and TRBJ2-7, reads KAGVTQTPRYLIKTRGQQVTLSCSPISGHRSVSWYQQTPGQGLQFLFEYFSETQRNKGNFPGRFSGRQFSNSRSEMNVSTLELGDSALYLCASSLGGRALYEQYFGPGTRLTVT.

CDR3 DNA sequence: TGTGCCAGCAGCTCCGACAGATTGAGTCGGTTCTTC. This gives the protein CASSSDRLSRFF. The chain couples TRBV5-4 to TRBJ2-1, with D possibly matching TRBD1 (5 bases). CDR3 size: 12 residues. Trimming removed 3 bases at V and 15 bases at J, with 16 bases between. Germline V gives CDR1 SGHNT, CDR2 YYREEE (reference sequence).

V gene TRBV6-6 combines with J gene TRBJ2-1; TRBD2 aligns across 10 bases. CDR3 size: 16 residues. Germline CDR1 MNHNY, CDR2 SVGAGI (reference sequence). J gave up 0 bases and V 7 bases, and 6 bases lay outside the gene matches. The DNA of the CDR3 is TGTGCCAGCATTCATGCTAGCGGGAGCTCCTACAATGAGCAGTTCTTC. It specifies CASIHASGSSYNEQFF.

The J gene is TRBJ2-1, the V gene TRBV5-4, with TRBD2 matching over 14 bases. V lost 5 bases to trimming and J lost 7 bases; unmatched junction nucleotides: 11. Germline V gene lookup returns CDR1 SGHNT and CDR2 YYREEE (reference sequence). The CDR3 has 17 residues. The CDR3 loop reads CASSLPLGLAGANEQFF. As DNA, the CDR3 is TGTGCCAGCAGTCTACCCTTGGGACTAGCGGGAGCAAATGAGCAGTTCTTC.

The chain recombines TRBV9 with TRBJ2-1; tentative D call: TRBD1 (5 bases). The length of the CDR3 is 16 residues. Looked up from germline, CDR1 is SGDLS and CDR2 is YYNGEE. The V end lost 0 bases, the J end lost 3 bases, and 13 bases lay between the germline ends. The CDR3 DNA reads as TGTGCCAGCAGCGTAGAATCGACAGTAGACTACAATGAGCAGTTCTTC. Its protein product is CASSVESTVDYNEQFF.